This T cell receptor beta chain appears in the sequencing data of a study of neurological immune-mediated disorders (dated by TCRdb to between 2019 and 2020). A note on the overall study: The study compared peripheral blood TCR-beta repertoires of HTLV-I-associated myelopathy (HAM/TSP) patients, multiple sclerosis patients and healthy controls using UMI-based sequencing. The approximately 110 TCR-beta libraries included longitudinal samples, technical triplicates and paired sorted CD4+ and CD8+ T-cell subsets alongside PBMC samples. The cohort comprised 68 subjects: 14 HAM/TSP patients, 34 multiple sclerosis patients and 20 or so healthy controls.

Overall study results and their limits: TCR clonal expansion was highest in HAM/TSP patients and lowest in MS patients, with MS patients falling below even healthy controls. Expanded clones from different subjects shared no identical CDR3 amino acid sequences, which suggests that TCR-beta repertoires were private in all groups.

This clonotype was seen repeatedly, ten times or more. It lacks a known antigen. No base quality information exists; no much larger clone differs at one position. V is reduced by 1 base and J by 2 bases, leaving a spacing of 8 bases between them. According to the germline V gene (reference sequence), CDR1 reads DFQATT and CDR2 reads SNEGSKA. Measured from the cysteine to the phenylalanine, the CDR3 is 13 residues long. The CDR3 DNA has 39 bases and is translated from base 1. To synthesize cDNA, template-switch 5'RACE was performed with a primer carrying a 10-nucleotide random unique molecular identifier so that each TCR transcript was tagged. Each sequencing run produced over 160 million TCR-beta sequences covering 15-18 subjects. The RNeasy kit was used for extraction of total RNA. Using the KAPA Real-time Library Amplification kit, TCR-beta VDJ regions were amplified with primers for the TCR constant region and the 5'RACE anchor. Sample indexes and Illumina adaptors were added in a first PCR, and a second PCR then increased library yield. After Ampure bead purification, the TCR product of roughly 650 bp was size-selected on a 2% E-gel SizeSelection system. Before pooling, library quality was assessed on a Bioanalyzer, concentration was determined with Qubit, and library quantification was performed with the Kapa Library Quantification kit. Paired-end 2 x 150 bp sequencing of the libraries was performed on an Illumina HiSeq 2500. To increase sequence diversity, roughly 25-31% phiX was spiked into each library pool. On the authors' methods: The UMI-based MiGEC pipeline processed quality-filtered reads and removed over 75% of raw TCR sequences during error correction. VDJ genes were aligned to IMGT germline references, and clonotypes were defined by unique CDR3 amino acid sequence plus V-J genes. Clonal expansion, Shannon diversity and CDR3 relatedness were evaluated with VDJtools (CalcPairwiseDistances, ClusterSamples), while phylogenetic trees were built in CLCbio workbench. Clones with at least 8 unique UMIs were defined as expanded, with this threshold being based on coefficient-of-variation modelling across technical triplicates. Through fastp at Q25 and MiXCR, TCRdb rebuilt clones from the public reads, retaining in-frame beta chains. One record per CDR3 amino acid sequence lists the most common genes and DNA. The V and J calls come from TCRdb's annotation, not from the publication. The sample table records about 50,000 distinct CDR3 sequences; roughly 15% of these occur just once. 4.4% of the sample goes to the ten largest clones.

Blood bank volunteers in Maryland, USA served as the healthy controls. Unsorted PBMC libraries were generated from 2 million PBMCs stored in RNAlater at -80 °C until RNA extraction. PBMCs were separated from peripheral blood using Ficoll-Hypaque density gradient centrifugation and then cryopreserved in liquid nitrogen. The V and J genes are TRBV20-1 and TRBJ2-5, with a tentative D call of TRBD1 or TRBD2, each matching 5 bases. Sample: PBMCs. This receptor was obtained from a man aged 55 to 70 in good health. The DNA sequence is given as TGCAGTGCTAGAGGGGGGTCACAAGAGACCCAGTACTTC. It translates to CSARGGSQETQYF.